The 6 T cell receptor beta chains below were found in one sample sequenced in a study of tumor and adjacent non-tumor tissue in lung cancer. Three rounds of nested PCR, following a modified ARM-PCR protocol, produced the TCRbeta library. Each CDR3 protein gets one entry after TCRdb re-called the multiplex PCR reads with MiXCR. Among about 110,000 distinct CDR3 sequences listed, under 65% were seen once. RNA was extracted from bulk tissue without any cell sorting. More than 3 cm separated this lung sample from the edge of the tumor. Sequencing used distant non-tumor lung tissue. These receptors were obtained from a man aged 60 to 75 with non-small cell lung cancer.

Comments on this clonotype: At one end the junction does not follow the germline gene, possibly because of a read error. This chain uses TRBV13 with TRBJ2-2; 8 bases match TRBD2. CDR1 and CDR2 from the germline V gene are PRHDT and FYEKMQ (reference sequence). This CDR3 has 16 residues. CDR3 protein: CASSLTTSEDTGELFF. In DNA, the CDR3 is TGTGCCAGTAGCCTTACGACTAGCGAGGACACTGGGGAGCTGTTTTTT.

Turning to this clonotype: A read error may produce the germline difference seen at one junction end. The rearrangement joins TRBV29-1 to TRBJ2-1, with unresolved D. CDR1 is SQVTM and CDR2 is ANQGSEA in the germline V gene. This CDR3 is 15 amino acids long. CDR3 in DNA: TGCAGCGTTGAGGGTAGTCACAACTCCTGCAATGGGCAGTCCTTC. Translating gives CSVEGSHNSCNGQSF.

This sequence joins TRBV19 and TRBJ2-7; TRBD1 aligns across 9 bases. This CDR3 has 14 amino acids. Unmatched junction bases numbered 7, after V lost 5 bases and J lost 5 bases. Germline assignment: CDR1 LNHDA and CDR2 SQIVND (reference sequence). This CDR3 reads CASSPGTGIHEQYF. CDR3 DNA sequence: TGTGCCAGTAGTCCCGGGACAGGGATCCACGAGCAGTACTTC.

CDR3 coding DNA: TGTGCCAGCAGCCCGAGGGGGGCAAATAATTCACCCCTCCACTTT. Residues: CASSPRGANNSPLHF. The J gene is TRBJ1-6, the V gene TRBV7-9; D is perhaps TRBD1 (6 bases). This CDR3 comprises 15 residues. Germline V gene lookup returns CDR1 SEHNR and CDR2 FQNEAQ (reference sequence). V lost 5 bases and J lost 5, with 13 bases in between.

The chain employs TRBV29-1 and TRBJ2-1; weak D call: TRBD2 (6 bases). The CDR3 contains 14 residues. With 6 bases removed from V and 6 bases from J, the gap between germline ends came to 18 bases. Germline V gives CDR1 SQVTM, CDR2 ANQGSEA. The CDR3 bases are TGCAGCGTGGGGATTACCGGGAGACCCAATGAGCAGTTCTTC. Encoded protein: CSVGITGRPNEQFF.

Note on this clonotype: A much more abundant neighbour one base away suggests this may be a read error. The rearrangement uses TRBV12-3 or TRBV12-4 and TRBJ2-5; no clear D gene. The CDR3 covers 13 residues. Between the trimmed V and J ends, which lost 3 bases and 4 bases, there was a span of 9 bases. CDR3 in DNA: TGTGCCAGCAGTTTTGACGTAGTAGAGACCCAGTACTTC. This sequence encodes CASSFDVVETQYF.